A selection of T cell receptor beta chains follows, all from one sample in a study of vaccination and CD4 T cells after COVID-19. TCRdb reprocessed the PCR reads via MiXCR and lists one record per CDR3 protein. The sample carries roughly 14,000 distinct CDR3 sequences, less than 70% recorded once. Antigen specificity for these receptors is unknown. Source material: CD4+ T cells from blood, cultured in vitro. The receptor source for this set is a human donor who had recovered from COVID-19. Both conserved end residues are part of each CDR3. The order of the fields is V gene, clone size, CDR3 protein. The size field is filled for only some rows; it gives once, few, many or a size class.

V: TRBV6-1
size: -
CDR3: CASSSYMSKNIQYF

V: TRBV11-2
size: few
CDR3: CASSFLGGNNSPLHF

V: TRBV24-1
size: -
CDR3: CATSETSGRAIDTQYF

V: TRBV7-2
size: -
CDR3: CASSPSRQQETQYF

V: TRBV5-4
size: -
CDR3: CASSDLGGTGTDTQYF

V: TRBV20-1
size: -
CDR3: CGWDSYNEQFF